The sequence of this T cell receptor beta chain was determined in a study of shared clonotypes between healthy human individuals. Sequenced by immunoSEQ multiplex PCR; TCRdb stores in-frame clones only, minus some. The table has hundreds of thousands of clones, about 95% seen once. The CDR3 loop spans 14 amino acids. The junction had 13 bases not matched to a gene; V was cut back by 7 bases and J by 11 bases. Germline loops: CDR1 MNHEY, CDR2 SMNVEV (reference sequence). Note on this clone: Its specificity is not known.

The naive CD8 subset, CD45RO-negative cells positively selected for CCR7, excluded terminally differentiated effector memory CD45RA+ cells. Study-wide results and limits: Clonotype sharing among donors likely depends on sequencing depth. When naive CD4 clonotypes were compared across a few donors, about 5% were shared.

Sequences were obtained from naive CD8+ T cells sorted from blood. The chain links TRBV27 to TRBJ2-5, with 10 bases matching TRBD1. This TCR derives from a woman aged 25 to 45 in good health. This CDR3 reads CASTPGQGLREQYF. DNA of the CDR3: TGTGCCAGCACCCCGGGACAGGGGCTGCGGGAGCAGTACTTC.